This entry describes one T cell receptor (beta chain). Authors' methods: Nucleated cell counts were estimated from reference gene primer amplification. Profiled with immunoSEQ multiplex PCR; TCRdb holds only in-frame clones, not every one. V, J and clone size derive from that table, while D and trimming were established from the DNA sequence. The table records approximately 210,000 clones, 65% to 90% of them present only once. The ends lost 8 bases at V and 1 base at J; junction bases unmatched: 5. Germline V gives CDR1 SGHTA, CDR2 FQGNSA. This CDR3 is built from 15 residues. This sample stems from a study of blood T cell repertoires in COVID-19. Study summary: The United States, Italy and Spain provided the acute and convalescent COVID-19 samples.

Sequences were obtained from peripheral blood. V gene TRBV7-2 combines with J gene TRBJ2-2; 9 bases match TRBD2. The receptor comes from a man in his fifties with COVID-19, enrolled during active disease. The CDR3 loop is CASPYSGGNTGELFF. DNA of the CDR3: TGTGCCAGCCCGTATAGCGGGGGGAACACCGGGGAGCTGTTTTTT.